This T cell receptor (beta chain) was found in a study of cytomegalovirus exposure and HLA in healthy donors. Study information: The same platform was used for the 120 validation repertoires and the 650 to 800 first-cohort repertoires, a later analysis reported.

Germline values: CDR1 KGHSH, CDR2 LQKENI. This CDR3 region has 16 residues. Trimming at V came to 6 bases and at J to 8 bases, leaving 15 bases not matched to a gene. This clone showed up just once. Its specificity is unknown. Study-wide results and caveats: Many donors shared some public TCRs, even though most TCR sequences were rare.

The table came from immunoSEQ multiplex PCR; TCRdb's copy has only in-frame clones and leaves some out. The repertoire consists of more than 90,000 clones, with around nine tenths occurring once and the leading ten covering 4% to 5.5%. The sequence was collected from a man aged 18 to 30 in good health and CMV-seropositive. Sequencing used PBMCs. The V gene is TRBV18, the J gene TRBJ2-1; 8 bases are a match to TRBD1. As DNA, the CDR3 is TGTGCCAGCTCCCCCCCGGACAGGGCTCGATTGGATGAGCAGTTCTTC. This sequence encodes CASSPPDRARLDEQFF.